The 3 T cell receptor beta chains below all came from one sample that was sequenced in a study of T cells in Graves' hyperthyroidism and ophthalmopathy. The investigators amplified TCR beta CDR3 regions from RNA transcripts. Researchers ran a first-round RT-PCR on the TCR CDR3 using the HTBI primer set. TCRdb re-derived calls from the multiplex PCR reads in MiXCR, one entry per CDR3 protein. The sample lists about 130,000 distinct CDR3 sequences, around 20% seen once, with around 69% in the top ten. The sequenced sample was blood. The source of these receptors is a woman aged 45-65 years with Graves' hyperthyroidism that later progressed to Graves' ophthalmopathy.

This clonotype showed up many times. The chain uses TRBV7-9 and TRBJ1-1; D is unclear. V was shortened by 2 bases and J by 7 bases, with 8 bases between the two germline ends. Germline V gene lookup returns CDR1 SEHNR and CDR2 FQNEAQ (reference sequence). The CDR3 has 12 residues. This CDR3 is CASSLSVGEAFF. The CDR3, as DNA: TGTGCCAGCAGCTTATCGGTCGGTGAAGCTTTCTTT.

This clonotype was recorded at least ten times. This chain connects TRBV27 to TRBJ2-1; no clear D gene. Trimming shortened V by 6 bases and J by 9 bases, and 15 bases separated the two germline ends. Germline CDR1 is MNHEY and CDR2 is SMNVEV (reference sequence). The CDR3 extends over 13 amino acids. DNA of the CDR3: TGTGCCAGCAGGGCCTTTAGTGTATCTGAGCAGTTCTTC. It codes for CASRAFSVSEQFF.

In this sample, this clonotype turned up many times. The rearrangement joins TRBV11-2 to TRBJ2-1; perhaps TRBD2 as D (6 bases). Deletions cut 1 base from V and 0 bases from J, with 28 bases between. CDR1 SGHAT and CDR2 FQNNGV come from the germline V gene. The CDR3 covers 22 residues. CDR3 in amino acids: CASSLAQRGIVAGTRSYNEQFF. The DNA of the CDR3 is TGTGCCAGCAGCTTAGCTCAACGGGGGATTGTAGCCGGGACTCGCTCCTACAATGAGCAGTTCTTC.